What follows is one TCR beta chain and its context. These data belong to a study of blood T cell repertoires in COVID-19. With 5 bases clipped from V and 2 bases from J, the junction kept 3 bases outside the gene matches. CDR1 is SGHNT and CDR2 is YYREEE in the germline V gene (reference sequence). The CDR3 extends over 13 amino acids. Produced via immunoSEQ multiplex PCR; TCRdb's table is partial and in-frame only. Seen here are around 300,000 clones, about nine tenths observed once, and the top ten hold 2% to 2.5%. In Seattle, patients joined the study during active infection and were tracked longitudinally.

The sample taken for sequencing was peripheral blood. The chain uses TRBV5-4 and TRBJ2-5; 7 nucleotides line up with TRBD2. The sequence derives from a woman in her twenties or thirties with COVID-19, enrolled during active disease. CDR3 in DNA: TGTGCCAGCAGTCCGGGACTACAAGAGACCCAGTACTTC. Translated: CASSPGLQETQYF.